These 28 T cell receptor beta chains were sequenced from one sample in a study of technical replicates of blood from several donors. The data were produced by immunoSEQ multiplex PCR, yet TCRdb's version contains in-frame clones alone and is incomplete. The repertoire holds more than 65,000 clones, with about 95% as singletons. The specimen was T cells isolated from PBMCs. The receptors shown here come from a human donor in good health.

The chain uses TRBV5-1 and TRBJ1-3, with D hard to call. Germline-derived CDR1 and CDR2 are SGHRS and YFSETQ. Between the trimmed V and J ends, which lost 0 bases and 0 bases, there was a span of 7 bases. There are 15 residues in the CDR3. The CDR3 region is CASSLEGGSGNTIYF. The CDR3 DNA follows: TGCGCCAGCAGCTTGGAGGGAGGCTCTGGAAACACCATATATTTT.

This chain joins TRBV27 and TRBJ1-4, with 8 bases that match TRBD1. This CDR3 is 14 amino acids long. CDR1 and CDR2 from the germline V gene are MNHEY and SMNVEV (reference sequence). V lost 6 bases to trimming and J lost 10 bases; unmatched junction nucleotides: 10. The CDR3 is CASSPGGASGKLFF. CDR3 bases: TGTGCCAGCAGCCCAGGGGGCGCGAGTGGAAAACTGTTTTTT.

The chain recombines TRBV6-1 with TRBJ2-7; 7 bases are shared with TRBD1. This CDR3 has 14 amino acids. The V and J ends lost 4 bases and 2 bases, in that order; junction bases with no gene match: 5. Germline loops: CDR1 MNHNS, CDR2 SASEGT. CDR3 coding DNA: TGTGCCAGCAGTGCCCGGGACAGAACCTACGAGCAGTACTTC. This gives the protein CASSARDRTYEQYF.

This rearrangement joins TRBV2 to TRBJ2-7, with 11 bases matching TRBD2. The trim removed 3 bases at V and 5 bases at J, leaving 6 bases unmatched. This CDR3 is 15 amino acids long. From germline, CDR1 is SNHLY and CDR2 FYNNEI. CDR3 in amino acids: CASSDSGLAVNEQYF. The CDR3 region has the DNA TGTGCCAGCAGTGATTCGGGACTAGCGGTGAACGAGCAGTACTTC.

The DNA of the CDR3 is TGTGCCAGTAGTGGTACTAGCGGGGCGTTCTACGAGCAGTACTTC. Its translation is CASSGTSGAFYEQYF. This chain uses TRBV19 with TRBJ2-7; TRBD2 matches at 10 bases. Trimming removed 5 bases from V and 3 bases from J; junction bases left unmatched: 7. The CDR3 runs 15 residues. From germline, CDR1 is LNHDA and CDR2 SQIVND (reference sequence).

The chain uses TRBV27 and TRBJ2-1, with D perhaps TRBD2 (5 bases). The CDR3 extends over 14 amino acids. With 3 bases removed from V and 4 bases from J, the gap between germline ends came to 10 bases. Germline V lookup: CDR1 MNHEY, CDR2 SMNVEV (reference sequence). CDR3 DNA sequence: TGTGCCAGCAGTTTGCGAGGGAGATACAATGAGCAGTTCTTC. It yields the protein CASSLRGRYNEQFF.

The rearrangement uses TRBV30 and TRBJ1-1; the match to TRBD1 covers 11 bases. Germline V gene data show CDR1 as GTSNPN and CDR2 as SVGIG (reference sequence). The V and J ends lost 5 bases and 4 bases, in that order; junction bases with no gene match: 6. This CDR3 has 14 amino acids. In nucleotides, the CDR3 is TGTGCCTGGGAAACCGGGACAGGGGGCACTGAAGCTTTCTTT. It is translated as CAWETGTGGTEAFF.

The CDR3 bases are TGTGCCAGCTCACCACCGGTAGCGGGAGCCACCTACAATGAGCAGTTCTTC. It translates to CASSPPVAGATYNEQFF. This rearrangement joins TRBV18 to TRBJ2-1, with 9 bases identical to TRBD2. V was clipped by 0 bases and J by 2 bases; unmatched bases: 5. The CDR3 is 17 amino acids. Germline CDR1 KGHSH, CDR2 LQKENI.

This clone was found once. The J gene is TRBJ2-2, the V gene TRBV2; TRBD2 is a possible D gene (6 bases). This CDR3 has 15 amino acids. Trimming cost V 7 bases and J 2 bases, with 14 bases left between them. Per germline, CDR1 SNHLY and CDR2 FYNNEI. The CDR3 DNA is TGTGCCAGCATTGGGGGGTTGGCTAACACCGGGGAGCTGTTTTTT. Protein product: CASIGGLANTGELFF.

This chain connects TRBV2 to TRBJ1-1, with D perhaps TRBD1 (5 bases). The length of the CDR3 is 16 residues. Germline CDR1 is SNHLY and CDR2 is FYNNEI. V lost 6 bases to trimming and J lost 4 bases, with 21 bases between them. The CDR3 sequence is CASRSGSNWRGTEAFF. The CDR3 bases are TGTGCCAGCAGGTCAGGGTCGAATTGGCGAGGCACTGAAGCTTTCTTT.

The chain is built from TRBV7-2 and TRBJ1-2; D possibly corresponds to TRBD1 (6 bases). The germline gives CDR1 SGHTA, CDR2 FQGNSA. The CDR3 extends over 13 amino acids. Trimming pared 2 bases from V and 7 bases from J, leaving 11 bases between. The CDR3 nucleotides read TGTGCCAGCAGCTTACAGGGGAGAGGTGGCTACACCTTC. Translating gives CASSLQGRGGYTF.

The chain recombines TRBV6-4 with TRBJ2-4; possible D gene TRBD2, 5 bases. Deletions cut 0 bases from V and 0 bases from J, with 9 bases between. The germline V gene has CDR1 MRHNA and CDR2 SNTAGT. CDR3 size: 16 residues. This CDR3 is CASSDSGSVAKNIQYF. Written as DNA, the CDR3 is TGTGCCAGCAGTGACTCGGGTAGCGTAGCCAAAAACATTCAGTACTTC.

The CDR3 DNA reads as TGCGCCAGCAGCTCCAGGGTAAATAGCTACAATGAGCAGTTCTTC. Protein: CASSSRVNSYNEQFF. The chain is built from TRBV5-1 and TRBJ2-1; D perhaps matches TRBD1 (5 bases). Germline CDR1 reads SGHRS; CDR2 reads YFSETQ. This CDR3 is built from 15 residues. V was pared by 3 bases and J by 3 bases, with 13 bases between.

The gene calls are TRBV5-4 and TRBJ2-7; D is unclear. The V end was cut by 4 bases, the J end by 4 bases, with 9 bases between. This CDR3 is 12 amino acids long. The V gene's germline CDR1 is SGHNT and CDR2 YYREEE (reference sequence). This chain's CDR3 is CASSGYSYEQYF. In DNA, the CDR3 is TGTGCCAGCAGCGGTTACAGTTACGAGCAGTACTTC.

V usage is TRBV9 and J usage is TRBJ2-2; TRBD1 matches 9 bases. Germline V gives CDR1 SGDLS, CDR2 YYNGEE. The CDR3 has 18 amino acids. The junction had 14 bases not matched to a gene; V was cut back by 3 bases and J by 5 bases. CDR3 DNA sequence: TGTGCCAGCAGCGCTCGGACAGGGGCTCTAGGGTCGACCGGGGAGCTGTTTTTT. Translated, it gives CASSARTGALGSTGELFF. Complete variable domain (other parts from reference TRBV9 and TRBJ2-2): DSGVTQTPKHLITATGQRVTLRCSPRSGDLSVYWYQQSLDQGLQFLIQYYNGEERAKGNILERFSAQQFPDLHSELNLSSLELGDSALYFCASSARTGALGSTGELFFGEGSRLTVL.

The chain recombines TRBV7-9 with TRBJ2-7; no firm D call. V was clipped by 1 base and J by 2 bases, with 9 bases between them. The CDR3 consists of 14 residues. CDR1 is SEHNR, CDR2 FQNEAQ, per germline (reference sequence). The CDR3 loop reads CASSLEHSPYEQYF. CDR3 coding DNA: TGTGCCAGCAGCTTAGAACATTCACCCTACGAGCAGTACTTC.

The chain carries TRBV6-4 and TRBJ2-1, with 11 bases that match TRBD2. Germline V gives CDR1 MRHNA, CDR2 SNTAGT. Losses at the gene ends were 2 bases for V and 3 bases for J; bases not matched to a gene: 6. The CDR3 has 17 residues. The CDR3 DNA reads TGTGCCAGCAGTGACCCCGAACTAGCGGGAGACTACAATGAGCAGTTCTTC. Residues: CASSDPELAGDYNEQFF.

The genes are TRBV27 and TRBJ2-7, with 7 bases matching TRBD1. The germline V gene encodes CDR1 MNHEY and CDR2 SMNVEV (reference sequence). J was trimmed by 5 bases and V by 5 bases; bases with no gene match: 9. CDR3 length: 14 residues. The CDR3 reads CASSPILQGNEQYF. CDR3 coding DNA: TGTGCCAGCAGTCCGATTTTACAGGGGAACGAGCAGTACTTC.

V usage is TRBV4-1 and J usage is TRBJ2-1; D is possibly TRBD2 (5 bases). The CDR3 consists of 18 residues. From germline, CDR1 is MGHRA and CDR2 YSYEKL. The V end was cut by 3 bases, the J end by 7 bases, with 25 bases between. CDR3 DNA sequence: TGCGCCAGCAGCCATCAACCTCCCGGGATAGACGTATGGAATGAGCAGTTCTTC. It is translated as CASSHQPPGIDVWNEQFF.

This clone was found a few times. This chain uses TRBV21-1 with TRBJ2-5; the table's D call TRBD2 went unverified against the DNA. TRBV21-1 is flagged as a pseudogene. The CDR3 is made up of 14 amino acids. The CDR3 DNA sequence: TGTGCCAGCAGCAAAGGCGGGGGGGCAGAGACCCAGTACTTC. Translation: CASSKGGGAETQYF.

The CDR3, as DNA: TGTGCCAGCAGTTCGGGACAGGTTTATAGCAATCAGCCCCAGCATTTT. Amino acids: CASSSGQVYSNQPQHF. J is TRBJ1-5 and V is TRBV28, with 8 bases that match TRBD1. Germline-derived CDR1 and CDR2 are MDHEN and SYDVKM. The CDR3 is 16 amino acids. V was clipped by 4 bases and J by 0 bases; unmatched bases: 5. Drawing the rest from reference TRBV28 and TRBJ1-5, the complete variable domain is DVKVTQSSRYLVKRTGEKVFLECVQDMDHENMFWYRQDPGLGLRLIYFSYDVKMKEKGDIPEGYSVSREKKERFSLILESASTNQTSMYLCASSSGQVYSNQPQHFGDGTRLSIL.

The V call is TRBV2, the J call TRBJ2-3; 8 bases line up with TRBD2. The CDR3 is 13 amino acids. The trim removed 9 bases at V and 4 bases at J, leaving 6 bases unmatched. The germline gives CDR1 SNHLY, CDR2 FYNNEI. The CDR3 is CASGSGMADTQYF. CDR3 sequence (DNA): TGTGCCAGTGGTAGCGGGATGGCAGATACGCAGTATTTT.

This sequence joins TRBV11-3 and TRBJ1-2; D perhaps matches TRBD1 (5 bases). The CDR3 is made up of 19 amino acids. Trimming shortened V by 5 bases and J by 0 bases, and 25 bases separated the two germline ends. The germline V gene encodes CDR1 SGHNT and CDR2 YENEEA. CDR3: CASSPGPGEDRATNYGYTF. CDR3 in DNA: TGTGCCAGCAGCCCAGGGCCGGGGGAGGACCGGGCGACTAACTATGGCTACACCTTC.

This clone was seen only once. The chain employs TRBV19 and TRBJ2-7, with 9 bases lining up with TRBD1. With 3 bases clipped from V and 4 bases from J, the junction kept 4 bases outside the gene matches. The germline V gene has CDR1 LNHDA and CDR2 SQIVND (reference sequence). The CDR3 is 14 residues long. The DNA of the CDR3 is TGTGCCAGTAGTATTGGGGACAGGGCTTACGAGCAGTACTTC. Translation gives CASSIGDRAYEQYF.

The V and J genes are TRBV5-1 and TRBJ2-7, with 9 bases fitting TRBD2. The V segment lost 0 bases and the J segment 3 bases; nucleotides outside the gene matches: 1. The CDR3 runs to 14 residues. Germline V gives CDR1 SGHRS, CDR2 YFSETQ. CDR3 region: CASSLASGDYEQYF. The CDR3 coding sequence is TGCGCCAGCAGCTTGGCTAGCGGGGACTACGAGCAGTACTTC.

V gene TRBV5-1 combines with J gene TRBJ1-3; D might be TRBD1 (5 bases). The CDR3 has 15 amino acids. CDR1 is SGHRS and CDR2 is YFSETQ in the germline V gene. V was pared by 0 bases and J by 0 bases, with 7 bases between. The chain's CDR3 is CASSLDDSSGNTIYF. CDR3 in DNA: TGCGCCAGCAGCTTGGATGACAGCTCTGGAAACACCATATATTTT. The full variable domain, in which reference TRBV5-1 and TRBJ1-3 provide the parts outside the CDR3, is KAGVTQTPRYLIKTRGQQVTLSCSPISGHRSVSWYQQTPGQGLQFLFEYFSETQRNKGNFPGRFSGRQFSNSRSEMNVSTLELGDSALYLCASSLDDSSGNTIYFGEGSWLTVV.

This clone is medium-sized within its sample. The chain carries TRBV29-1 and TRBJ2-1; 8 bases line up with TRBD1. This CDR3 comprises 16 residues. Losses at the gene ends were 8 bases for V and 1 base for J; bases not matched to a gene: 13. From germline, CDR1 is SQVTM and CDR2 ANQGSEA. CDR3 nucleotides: TGCAGCCTACCCACAGGGGGAATGGCGTCCTACAATGAGCAGTTCTTC. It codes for CSLPTGGMASYNEQFF.

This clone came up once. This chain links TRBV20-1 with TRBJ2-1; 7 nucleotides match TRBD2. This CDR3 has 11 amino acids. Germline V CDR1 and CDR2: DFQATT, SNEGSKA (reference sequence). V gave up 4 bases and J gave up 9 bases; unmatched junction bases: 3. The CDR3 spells CSATSGIEQFF. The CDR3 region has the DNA TGCAGTGCTACCAGCGGGATTGAGCAGTTCTTC.